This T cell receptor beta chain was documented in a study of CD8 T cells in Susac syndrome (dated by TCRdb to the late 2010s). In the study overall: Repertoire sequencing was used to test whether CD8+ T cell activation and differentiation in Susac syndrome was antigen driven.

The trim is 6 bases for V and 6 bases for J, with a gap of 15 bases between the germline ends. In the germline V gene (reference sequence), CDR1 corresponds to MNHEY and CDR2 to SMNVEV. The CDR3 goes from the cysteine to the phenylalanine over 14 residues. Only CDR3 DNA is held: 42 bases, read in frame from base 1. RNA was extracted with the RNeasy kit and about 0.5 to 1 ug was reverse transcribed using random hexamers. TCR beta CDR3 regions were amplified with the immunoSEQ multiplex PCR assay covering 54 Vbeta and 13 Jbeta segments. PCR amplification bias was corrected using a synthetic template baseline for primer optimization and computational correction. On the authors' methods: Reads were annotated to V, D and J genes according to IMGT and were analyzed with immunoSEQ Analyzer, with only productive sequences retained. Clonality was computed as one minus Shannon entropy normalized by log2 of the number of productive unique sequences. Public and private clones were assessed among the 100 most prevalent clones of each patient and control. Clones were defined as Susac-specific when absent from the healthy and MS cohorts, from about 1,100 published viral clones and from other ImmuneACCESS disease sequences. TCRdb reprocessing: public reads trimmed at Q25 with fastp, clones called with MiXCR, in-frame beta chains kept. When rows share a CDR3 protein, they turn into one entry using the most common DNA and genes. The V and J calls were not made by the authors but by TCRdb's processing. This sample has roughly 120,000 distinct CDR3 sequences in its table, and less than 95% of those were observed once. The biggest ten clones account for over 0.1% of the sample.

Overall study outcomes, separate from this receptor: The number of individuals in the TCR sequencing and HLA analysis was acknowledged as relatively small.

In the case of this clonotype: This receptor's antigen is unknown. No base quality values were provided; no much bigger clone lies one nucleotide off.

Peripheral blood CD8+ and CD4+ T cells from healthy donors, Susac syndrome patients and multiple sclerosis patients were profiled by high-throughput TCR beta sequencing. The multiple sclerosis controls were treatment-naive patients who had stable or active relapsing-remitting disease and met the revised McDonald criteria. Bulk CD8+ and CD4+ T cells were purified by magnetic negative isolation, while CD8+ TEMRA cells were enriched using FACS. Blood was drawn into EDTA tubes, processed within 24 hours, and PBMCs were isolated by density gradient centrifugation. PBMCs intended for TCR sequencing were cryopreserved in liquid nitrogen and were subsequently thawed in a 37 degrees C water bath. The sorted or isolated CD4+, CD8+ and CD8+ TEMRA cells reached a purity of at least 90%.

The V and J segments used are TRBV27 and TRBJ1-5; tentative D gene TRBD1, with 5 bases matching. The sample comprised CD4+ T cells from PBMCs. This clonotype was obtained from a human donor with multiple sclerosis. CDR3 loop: CASSQGRGIQPQHF. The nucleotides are TGTGCCAGCAGCCAGGGTCGAGGCATTCAGCCCCAGCATTTT.